Sequencing of this T cell receptor (beta chain) was carried out in a study of neoadjuvant anti-PD-1 for oral cavity cancer. CDR1 is LNHNV, CDR2 YYDKDF, per germline (reference sequence). The CDR3 extends over 14 amino acids. Trimming took 8 bases from V and 3 from J; bases not matched to a gene: 2. The table came from immunoSEQ multiplex PCR; TCRdb's copy has only in-frame clones and leaves some out. The data show approximately 83,000 clones, with about 84% seen just once and around 3.1% held by the top ten. This material consisted of PBMCs, taken before nivolumab (anti-PD-1) treatment. The receptor was derived from a person aged 35-79 years with oral cavity squamous cell carcinoma. This chain connects TRBV15 to TRBJ2-2, with 11 bases fitting TRBD1. The CDR3: CATRTGGDTGELFF. CDR3 bases: TGTGCCACCCGGACAGGGGGCGACACCGGGGAGCTGTTTTTT.